The 3 T cell receptor beta chains presented below share a single source sample, sequenced in a study of blood T cells in healthy people across ages. For the second PCR, which ran for about 7 to 11 cycles, a sample-barcoded 5' primer and a J-beta primer mix were used. Via MiXCR, TCRdb re-called the 5' RACE reads, giving one row per CDR3 protein. This sample carries some 1.8 million distinct CDR3 sequences, 30% to 40% of them seen once, and the ten largest clones take 20% to 25%. The specimen sequenced was blood. These receptors were taken from a human donor in good health.

This clonotype has a handful of counts. The gene calls are TRBV12-3 or TRBV12-4 and TRBJ2-7; the match to TRBD2 covers 9 bases. V gave up 8 bases and J gave up 1 base; unmatched junction bases: 6. This CDR3 spans 14 amino acids. The CDR3 nucleotides read TGTGCCAGCCGACCCAGCGGGGGGTCCTACGAGCAGTACTTC. It specifies CASRPSGGSYEQYF.

This clonotype was counted only a few times. CDR3 protein: CASSLGTGYGYEQYF. The CDR3 DNA is TGTGCCAGCAGTTTAGGAACAGGGTATGGGTACGAGCAGTACTTC. The rearrangement uses TRBV28 and TRBJ2-7, with D perhaps matching TRBD1 (6 bases). The CDR3 covers 15 residues. Germline V gives CDR1 MDHEN, CDR2 SYDVKM. V was cut by 2 bases and J by 4 bases, with 15 bases left in between. Complete variable domain (other parts from reference TRBV28 and TRBJ2-7): DVKVTQSSRYLVKRTGEKVFLECVQDMDHENMFWYRQDPGLGLRLIYFSYDVKMKEKGDIPEGYSVSREKKERFSLILESASTNQTSMYLCASSLGTGYGYEQYFGPGTRLTVT.

This rearrangement joins TRBV29-1 to TRBJ2-5; no clear D gene. V was shortened by 0 bases and J by 2 bases, with 10 bases between the two germline ends. This CDR3 comprises 14 residues. From germline, CDR1 is SQVTM and CDR2 ANQGSEA. DNA for the CDR3: TGCAGCGTTGAAGATTTGGGGATTCAAGAGACCCAGTACTTC. It is translated as CSVEDLGIQETQYF.